This T cell receptor beta chain is from a study of breast tumors, draining lymph nodes, adjacent tissues. Regarding the study as a whole: Tumor T cell lymph node origin was a supported hypothesis, not proven. Luminal-like breast cancer showed significantly higher tumor–nontumor repertoire similarity than basal-like. Tumor repertoires ranked between lymph nodes and nontumor tissue in diversity, with V and J gene preferences.

MiXCR, applied by TCRdb to the multiplex PCR reads, yields one record per CDR3 protein. The sample yields approximately 130,000 distinct CDR3 sequences, 21% seen once. Samples came from axillary lymph nodes draining the breast cancer. This CDR3 contains 14 residues. CDR1 is MNHEY and CDR2 is SVGAGI in the germline V gene. Trimming shortened V by 6 bases and J by 3 bases, and 11 bases separated the two germline ends. This clonotype showed up many times. As yet, its antigen is unknown. The chain recombines TRBV6-5 with TRBJ1-4; D uncertain. The sequence came from a female donor with breast cancer. Some clones in this sample may be carry-over from other donors' samples. Material for sequencing was axillary lymph node tissue. The chain's CDR3 is CASSRTVSNEKLFF. The CDR3 DNA sequence: TGTGCCAGCAGCAGGACGGTATCTAATGAAAAACTGTTTTTT.